The 7 T cell receptor beta chains presented below share a single source sample, sequenced in a study of shared clonotypes between healthy human individuals. The method was immunoSEQ multiplex PCR; TCRdb's version includes in-frame clones alone and lacks a portion of them. In the table there are some 680,000 clones, around 73% of which are singletons. Sequencing was performed on memory CD4+ T cells sorted from blood. Subset denoted: CD45RA-negative fraction. All receptors come from a woman younger than 45 in good health.

The rearrangement joins TRBV19 to TRBJ2-2, with a possible D match to TRBD2 (7 bases). With 5 bases removed from V and 4 bases from J, the gap between germline ends came to 17 bases. This CDR3 spans 16 amino acids. Germline CDR1 LNHDA, CDR2 SQIVND (reference sequence). The DNA for the CDR3 is TGTGCCAGTAGTCCCCTGGGGGGGGCCCCCACCGGGGAGCTGTTTTTT. Its protein is CASSPLGGAPTGELFF.

V is TRBV6-5 and J is TRBJ1-2; 7 bases are shared with TRBD1. CDR3 length equals 15 residues. V was pared by 4 bases and J by 2 bases, with 7 bases of the junction left unmatched. Germline assignment: CDR1 MNHEY and CDR2 SVGAGI. The CDR3 sequence is CASSSHGQENYGYTF. CDR3 DNA sequence: TGTGCCAGCAGTTCCCACGGACAGGAGAACTATGGCTACACCTTC.

The CDR3 nucleotides are TGTGCCAGCAGCCGGGACAGGGGGGCAGATACGCAGTATTTT. Protein product: CASSRDRGADTQYF. V and J are TRBV2 and TRBJ2-3; 11 nucleotides align to TRBD1. V lost 6 bases and J lost 4; bases outside the gene matches: 3. The CDR3 has 14 residues. CDR1 is SNHLY, CDR2 FYNNEI, per germline.

About this clone: This same CDR3 is encoded by further DNA sequences in the sample. The chain carries TRBV5-1 and TRBJ2-7; 9 bases agree with TRBD2. The CDR3 has 15 amino acids. CDR1 and CDR2 from the germline V gene are SGHRS and YFSETQ. Germline trimming cut 1 base from V and 1 base from J; bases unmatched to any gene: 3. The CDR3 loop reads CASSLPSGASYEQYF. The CDR3 DNA follows: TGCGCCAGCAGCTTGCCTAGCGGGGCATCCTACGAGCAGTACTTC.

The chain links TRBV27 to TRBJ2-3; possibly TRBD1 for D (6 bases). Germline values: CDR1 MNHEY, CDR2 SMNVEV (reference sequence). The CDR3 loop spans 18 amino acids. V shed 3 bases and J shed 3 bases, with 22 bases lying between them. CDR3 sequence (DNA): TGTGCCAGCAGTTTGACTACCCTCGTAAGGGGGATAACAGATACGCAGTATTTT. This translates into CASSLTTLVRGITDTQYF.

The chain employs TRBV23-1 and TRBJ1-5; 7 bases match TRBD1. TRBV23-1 is designated an ORF whose function remains uncertain. After removal of 0 bases from V and 0 bases from J, the junction contained 8 bases not matched to a gene. This CDR3 spans 18 amino acids. CDR3 coding DNA: TGCGCCAGCAGTCAATCTAATCGGGACAGAGGTAGCAATCAGCCCCAGCATTTT. Protein: CASSQSNRDRGSNQPQHF.

The chain uses TRBV2 and TRBJ2-1, with D perhaps matching TRBD1 (6 bases). With 5 bases removed from V and 10 bases from J, the gap between germline ends came to 9 bases. Per germline, CDR1 SNHLY and CDR2 FYNNEI. The CDR3 covers 11 residues. CDR3 nucleotide sequence: TGTGCCAGCAGTCGGGACACCGAGCAGTTCTTC. Amino acid sequence: CASSRDTEQFF.